The present T cell receptor beta chain was sequenced within a study of early T cells in non-severe SARS-CoV-2 infection. About the study: Unsorted whole blood bulk RNA was sequenced, with unpaired chains. Overall study findings and caveats: Matches to VDJdb favored anti-spike CD8 responses and missed private and CD4 specificities.

As part of library construction, unique molecular identifiers were attached to individual cDNA molecules. TCRdb recomputed calls from the 5' RACE reads with MiXCR, one row per CDR3 protein. This table has around 62,000 distinct CDR3 sequences, 4% to 5.5% appearing once. V was clipped by 1 base and J by 5 bases; unmatched bases: 4. CDR1 is SGDLS, CDR2 YYNGEE, per germline. The CDR3 totals 14 residues. In the case of this clonotype: What it recognizes is unknown.

Specimen: whole blood. This receptor was identified in an adult who was a healthcare worker with PCR-confirmed SARS-CoV-2 infection or an uninfected control (not recorded which). The chain combines TRBV9 with TRBJ1-1, with 8 positions matching TRBD1. The CDR3 is CASSVTQGGTEAFF. The CDR3 coding sequence is TGTGCCAGCAGCGTAACACAGGGGGGTACTGAAGCTTTCTTT.